The rows below give T cell receptor beta chains drawn from one sample of a study of T cell responses to AZD1222 COVID-19 vaccine. Repertoires were generated with immunoSEQ multiplex PCR, while TCRdb's copy carries only in-frame clones and drops some. Of about 120,000 clones in the sample, around nine tenths were seen once. The source was peripheral blood, collected on day 0 of AZD1222 vaccination. These receptors were taken from an adult in good health. Each CDR3 is given with its conserved first and last residue. Each record gives: CDR3 length, clone size, V gene, D gene, J gene, CDR3 DNA, CDR3 protein. A D gene is named only where the DNA matches it firmly. Expanded clones are given a class, and other clones once, few, many or no size at all.

>14|NA|TRBV7-6|NA|TRBJ1-1
TGTGCCAGCAGCTTGGCAGAAATGGGGACTGAAGCTTTCTTT
CASSLAEMGTEAFF
>16|NA|TRBV19|NA|TRBJ1-5
TGTGCCAGTAGTATGGGCCACGGGACACTCTTACAGCCCCAGCATTTT
CASSMGHGTLLQPQHF
>15|once|TRBV6-1|TRBD2|TRBJ2-1
TGTGCCAGCAGTGAAGTCGTGGGAGGGAGGGGTGAGCAGTTCTTC
CASSEVVGGRGEQFF
>15|NA|TRBV21-1|NA|TRBJ1-2
TGTGCCAGCAGCAAAGGGACAGGGGGCCCCTATGGCTACACCTTC
CASSKGTGGPYGYTF
>13|few|TRBV5-6|NA|TRBJ1-1
TGTGCCAGCAGCTTTGACAGAATATCTGAAGCTTTCTTT
CASSFDRISEAFF
>14|NA|TRBV2|NA|TRBJ2-3
TGTGCCAGCGGGGGGGGGCTTCCCACAGATACGCAGTATTTT
CASGGGLPTDTQYF
>14|NA|TRBV19|TRBD1|TRBJ1-1
TGTGCCAGTAGTATGGCGACAGGGAAGGCTGAAGCTTTCTTT
CASSMATGKAEAFF
>18|NA|TRBV5-4|TRBD2|TRBJ2-1
TGTGCCAGCAGCGACCCGACTAGCGGGAGGGCCTCCTACAATGAGCAGTTCTTC
CASSDPTSGRASYNEQFF
>14|NA|TRBV11-2|NA|TRBJ1-2
TGTGCCAGCAGCTTAGATCGGACGAGAGGAGGCTACACCTTC
CASSLDRTRGGYTF
>13|few|TRBV24-1|NA|TRBJ2-7
TGTGCCACCAGTGACTCCCGGGACTGGCGGAAGTACTTC
CATSDSRDWRKYF
>15|NA|TRBV6-5|TRBD2|TRBJ2-3
TGTGCCAGCAAAAGAATGACTAGCGGGACAGATACGCAGTATTTT
CASKRMTSGTDTQYF
>15|NA|TRBV7-9|TRBD1|TRBJ1-2
TGTGCCAGCAGCCCGGGGTGGGACAGGGGATATGGCTACACCTTC
CASSPGWDRGYGYTF
>15|few|TRBV6-1|NA|TRBJ2-1
TGTGCCAGCAGTGACGTTGGCGGGGCCTACAATGAGCAGTTCTTC
CASSDVGGAYNEQFF
>15|NA|TRBV9|NA|TRBJ2-2
TGTGCCAGCAGCGTAGTAGGGACAAACACCGGGGAGCTGTTTTTT
CASSVVGTNTGELFF